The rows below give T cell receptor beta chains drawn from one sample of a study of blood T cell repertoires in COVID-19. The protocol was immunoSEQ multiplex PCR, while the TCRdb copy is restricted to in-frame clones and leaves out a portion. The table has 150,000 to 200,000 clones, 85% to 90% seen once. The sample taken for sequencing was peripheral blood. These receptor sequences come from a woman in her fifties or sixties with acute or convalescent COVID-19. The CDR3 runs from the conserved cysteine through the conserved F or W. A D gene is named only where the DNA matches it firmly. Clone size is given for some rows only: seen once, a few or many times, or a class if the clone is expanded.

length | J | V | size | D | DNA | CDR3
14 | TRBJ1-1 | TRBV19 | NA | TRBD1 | TGTGCCAGTAGTCCCAGACAGGGAGGTACTGAAGCTTTCTTT | CASSPRQGGTEAFF
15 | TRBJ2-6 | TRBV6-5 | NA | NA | TGTGCCAGCAGGTTGGGGGGCTCTGGGGCCAACGTCCTGACTTTC | CASRLGGSGANVLTF
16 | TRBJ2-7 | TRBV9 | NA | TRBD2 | TGTGCCAGCAGCGTAGAGCCTGGCGGGAGCCTCTACGAGCAGTACTTC | CASSVEPGGSLYEQYF
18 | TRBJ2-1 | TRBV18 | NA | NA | TGTGCCAGCTCACCACAATTAGGGGGGCTAGCGGTCTACAATGAGCAGTTCTTC | CASSPQLGGLAVYNEQFF
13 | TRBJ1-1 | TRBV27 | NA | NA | TGTGCCAGCAGTTTGCTGGAGAGCACTGAAGCTTTCTTT | CASSLLESTEAFF
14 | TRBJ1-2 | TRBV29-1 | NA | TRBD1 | TGCAGCGTTGAGTTACGACAGGGGAGGAATGGCTACACCTTC | CSVELRQGRNGYTF
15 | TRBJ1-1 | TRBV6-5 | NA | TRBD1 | TGTGCCAGCAGTTACCTCCGACAGGGGAGCACTGAAGCTTTCTTT | CASSYLRQGSTEAFF
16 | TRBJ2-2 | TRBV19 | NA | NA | TGTGCCAGTCGGGAAGCCGCGGGAAGGAACACCGGGGAGCTGTTTTTT | CASREAAGRNTGELFF
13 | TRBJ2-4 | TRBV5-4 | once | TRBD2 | TGTGCCAGCAGCATGGGGGGGGAAAACATTCAGTACTTC | CASSMGGENIQYF
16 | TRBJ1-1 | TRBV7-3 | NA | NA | TGTGCCAGCAGCTTAGTTGGGACATCTAAGAACACTGAAGCTTTCTTT | CASSLVGTSKNTEAFF
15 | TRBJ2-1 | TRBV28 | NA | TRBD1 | TGTGCCAGCAGTCCCAACAGGGGGCCGGTCGATGAGCAGTTCTTC | CASSPNRGPVDEQFF
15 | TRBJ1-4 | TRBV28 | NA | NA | TGTGCCAGCAGTTTAGACCTGAGGGCTAATGAAAAACTGTTTTTT | CASSLDLRANEKLFF
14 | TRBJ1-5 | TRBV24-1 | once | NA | TGTGCCACCAGTGATCCGACAGAGAATCAGCCCCAGCATTTT | CATSDPTENQPQHF
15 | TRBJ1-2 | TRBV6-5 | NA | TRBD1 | TGTGCCAGCAGCCACGCCAGGGGGACAGTGTATGGCTACACCTTC | CASSHARGTVYGYTF
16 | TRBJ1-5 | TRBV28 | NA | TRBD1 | TGTGCCAGCAGTCCTACGGGACAGGGCGAGGGACAGCCCCAGCATTTT | CASSPTGQGEGQPQHF
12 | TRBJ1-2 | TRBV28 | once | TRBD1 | TGTGCCAGCAGGGGGACAGGCTATGGCTACACCTTC | CASRGTGYGYTF
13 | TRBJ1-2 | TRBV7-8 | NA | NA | TGTGCCAGCAGCCGAACTAGTGGCAGTGCCTACACCTTC | CASSRTSGSAYTF
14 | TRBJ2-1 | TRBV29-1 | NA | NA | TGCAGCGTTAGAATGGGGGGAATTCCTAATGAGCAGTTCTTC | CSVRMGGIPNEQFF
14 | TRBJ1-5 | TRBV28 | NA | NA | TGTGCCAGCAGTCTCGGAGGGGTCGCGCAGCCCCAGCATTTT | CASSLGGVAQPQHF
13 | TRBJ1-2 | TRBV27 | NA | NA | TGTGCCAGCAGTTTGGACTCTACCTATGGCTACACCTTC | CASSLDSTYGYTF
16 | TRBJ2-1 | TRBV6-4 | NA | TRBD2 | TGTGCCAGCAGTGACTCGACTAGCGGGCCGACGGATGAGCAGTTCTTC | CASSDSTSGPTDEQFF
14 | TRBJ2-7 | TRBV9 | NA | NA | TGTGCCAGCAGCGTAGCAGGGGCTTCCTACGAGCAGTACTTC | CASSVAGASYEQYF
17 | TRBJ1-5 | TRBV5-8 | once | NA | TGTGCCAGCAGCACCTATGGGGTCGGGATTAGCAATCAGCCCCAGCATTTT | CASSTYGVGISNQPQHF
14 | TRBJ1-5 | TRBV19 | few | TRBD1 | TGTGCCACTGCTGACAGGGGGAAAATTCAGCCCCAGCATTTT | CATADRGKIQPQHF
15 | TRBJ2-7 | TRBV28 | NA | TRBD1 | TGTGCCAGCAGTTTACCCAGGGGGTCGCACTACGAGCAGTACTTC | CASSLPRGSHYEQYF
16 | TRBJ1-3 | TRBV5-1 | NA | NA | TGCGCCAGCAGCCCCAAGCGGGGGGCCTCTGGAAACACCATATATTTT | CASSPKRGASGNTIYF
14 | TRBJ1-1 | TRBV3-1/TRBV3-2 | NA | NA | TGTGCCAGCAGCCAAAGGACAGAGGCCACTGAAGCTTTCTTT | CASSQRTEATEAFF
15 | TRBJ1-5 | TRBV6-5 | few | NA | TGTGCCAGCAGTTCCGGGATGTATAGCAATCAGCCCCAGCATTTT | CASSSGMYSNQPQHF
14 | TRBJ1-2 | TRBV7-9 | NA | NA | TGTGCCAGCAGTTCTGACATCGCTAACTATGGCTACACCTTC | CASSSDIANYGYTF
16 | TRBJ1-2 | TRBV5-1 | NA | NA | TGCGCCAGCAGCTTGGATGGGTTTGGCAGGGATGATGGCTACACCTTC | CASSLDGFGRDDGYTF
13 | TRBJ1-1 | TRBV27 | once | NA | TGTGCCAGCAGAACTGGGGCCTGGGCTGAAGCTTTCTTT | CASRTGAWAEAFF
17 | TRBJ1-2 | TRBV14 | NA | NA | TGTGCCAGCAGCCCGGGGGGTCCAGGGAGACTGGGAGATGGCTACACCTTC | CASSPGGPGRLGDGYTF
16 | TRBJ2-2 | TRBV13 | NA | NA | TGTGCCAGCAGCGCCCGGGGGGCGGGAACCACCGGGGAGCTGTTTTTT | CASSARGAGTTGELFF
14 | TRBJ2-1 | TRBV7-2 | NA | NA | TGTGCCAGCAGCATCAACAGGGCCGGAGGTGAGCAGTTCTTC | CASSINRAGGEQFF
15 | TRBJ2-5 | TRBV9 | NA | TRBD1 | TGTGCCAGCAGCGTGGGACAGGGTAACCAAGAGACCCAGTACTTC | CASSVGQGNQETQYF
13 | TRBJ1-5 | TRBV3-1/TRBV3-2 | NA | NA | TGTGCCAGCAGCCAAGATCGTAATCAGCCCCAGCATTTT | CASSQDRNQPQHF
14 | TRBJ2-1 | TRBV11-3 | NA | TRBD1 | TGTGCCAGCAGTGGACAGGGGGGGTACAATGAGCAGTTCTTC | CASSGQGGYNEQFF
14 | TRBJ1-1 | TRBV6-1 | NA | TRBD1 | TGTGCCAGCAGTCGGGGACAGATGAACACTGAAGCTTTCTTT | CASSRGQMNTEAFF
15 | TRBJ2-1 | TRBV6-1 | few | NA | TGTGCCAGCAGTGAACTCGTCCGTGCCGGCAATGAGCAGTTCTTC | CASSELVRAGNEQFF
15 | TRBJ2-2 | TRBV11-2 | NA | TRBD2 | TGTGCCAGCAGCTTAGGACTAGCGGGTACCGGGGAGCTGTTTTTT | CASSLGLAGTGELFF
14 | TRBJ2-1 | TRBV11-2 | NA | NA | TGTGCCAGCAGCTTAAACGGGGCCTACAATGAGCAGTTCTTC | CASSLNGAYNEQFF
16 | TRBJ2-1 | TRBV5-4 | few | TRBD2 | TGTGCCAGCAGCTTGGCCGGGGGACTAGCGGCCCATGAGCAGTTCTTC | CASSLAGGLAAHEQFF
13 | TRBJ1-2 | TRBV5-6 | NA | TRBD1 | TGTGCCAGCAGCCGGGACAGACCCTATGGCTACACCTTC | CASSRDRPYGYTF
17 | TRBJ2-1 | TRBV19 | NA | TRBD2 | TGTGCCAGTAGTACGGGACTAGCGGGAGGGGGGTACAATGAGCAGTTCTTC | CASSTGLAGGGYNEQFF
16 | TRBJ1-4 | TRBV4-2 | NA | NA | TGTGCCAGCAGTTCCGACTCAGGGGCATTTACACCAAAACTGTTTTTT | CASSSDSGAFTPKLFF
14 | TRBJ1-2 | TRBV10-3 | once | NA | TGTGCCATCAGTGAGTCCCTCCTTAACTATGGCTACACCTTC | CAISESLLNYGYTF
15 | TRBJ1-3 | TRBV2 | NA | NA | TGTGCCAGCAGTCTTTACCAGGGATCTGGAAACACCATATATTTT | CASSLYQGSGNTIYF
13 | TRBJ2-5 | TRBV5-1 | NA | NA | TGCGCCAGCAGCTTGAGCTTACAAGAGACCCAGTACTTC | CASSLSLQETQYF
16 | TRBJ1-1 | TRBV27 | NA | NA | TGTGCCAGCAGTTCCCTGTTACAGGGCTCGAACACTGAAGCTTTCTTT | CASSSLLQGSNTEAFF
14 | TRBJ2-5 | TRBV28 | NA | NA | TGTGCCAGCAGTTACAACACCAGACAAGAGACCCAGTACTTC | CASSYNTRQETQYF
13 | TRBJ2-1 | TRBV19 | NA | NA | TGTGCCAGTAGTATGTCTAGCTACAATGAGCAGTTCTTC | CASSMSSYNEQFF
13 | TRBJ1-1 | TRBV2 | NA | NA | TGTGCCAGCAAGTTTGAGGAGCCGACTGAAGCTTTCTTT | CASKFEEPTEAFF
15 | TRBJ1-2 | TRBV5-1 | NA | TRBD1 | TGCGCCAGCAGCCCCGCCGGGACAGGGATCTATGGCTACACCTTC | CASSPAGTGIYGYTF